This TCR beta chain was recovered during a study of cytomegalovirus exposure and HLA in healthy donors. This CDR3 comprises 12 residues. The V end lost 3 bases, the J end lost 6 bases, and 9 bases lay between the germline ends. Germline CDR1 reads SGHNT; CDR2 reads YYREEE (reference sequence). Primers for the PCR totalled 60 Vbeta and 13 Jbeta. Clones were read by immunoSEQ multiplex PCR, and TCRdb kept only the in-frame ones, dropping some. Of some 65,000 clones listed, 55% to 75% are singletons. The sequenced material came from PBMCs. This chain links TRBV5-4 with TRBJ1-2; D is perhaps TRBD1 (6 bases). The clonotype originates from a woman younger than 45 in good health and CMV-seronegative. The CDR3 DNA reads TGTGCCAGCAGCTCTGACAGGCATGGCTACACCTTC. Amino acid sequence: CASSSDRHGYTF.